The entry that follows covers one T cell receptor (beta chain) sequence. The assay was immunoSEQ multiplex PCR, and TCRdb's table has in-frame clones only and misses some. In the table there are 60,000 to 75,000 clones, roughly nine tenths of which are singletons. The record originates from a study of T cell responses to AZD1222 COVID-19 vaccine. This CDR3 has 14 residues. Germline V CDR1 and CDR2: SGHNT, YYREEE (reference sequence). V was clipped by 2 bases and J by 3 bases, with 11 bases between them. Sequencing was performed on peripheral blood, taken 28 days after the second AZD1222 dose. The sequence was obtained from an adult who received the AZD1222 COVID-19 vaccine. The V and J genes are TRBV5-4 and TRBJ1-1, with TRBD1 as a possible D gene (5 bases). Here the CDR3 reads CASSLTQGDTEAFF. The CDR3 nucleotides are TGTGCCAGCAGCTTAACCCAGGGAGACACTGAAGCTTTCTTT.